One sample yielded the 32 T cell receptor beta chains listed below, sequenced in a study of OX40 agonist ivuxolimab in advanced cancers. Libraries were prepared by immunoSEQ multiplex PCR; TCRdb keeps only in-frame clonotypes and omits some of them. The sample carries tens of thousands of clones, roughly 88% recorded once. The material was CD4+ or CD8+ T cells sorted from blood, obtained in a trial of the OX40 agonist ivuxolimab. These TCRs come from an adult with an advanced solid tumor such as melanoma, head and neck, liver or kidney cancer.

The chain joins TRBV2 to TRBJ2-7, with TRBD1 identical over 9 bases. The germline gives CDR1 SNHLY, CDR2 FYNNEI. The CDR3 has 15 amino acids. The V and J ends lost 5 bases and 7 bases, in that order; junction bases with no gene match: 12. CDR3 nucleotides: TGTGCCAGCAGTCCAACCGGGACAGGGCTACGAGAGCAGTACTTC. Translated, it gives CASSPTGTGLREQYF. The full variable domain, in which reference TRBV2 and TRBJ2-7 provide the parts outside the CDR3, is EPEVTQTPSHQVTQMGQEVILRCVPISNHLYFYWYRQILGQKVEFLVSFYNNEISEKSEIFDDQFSVERPDGSNFTLKIRSTKLEDSAMYFCASSPTGTGLREQYFGPGTRLTVT.

This clone has just a few counts. The chain couples TRBV5-1 to TRBJ1-2; 9 bases are shared with TRBD1. Per germline, CDR1 SGHRS and CDR2 YFSETQ. Germline trimming cut 0 bases from V and 2 bases from J; bases unmatched to any gene: 2. CDR3 length equals 15 residues. The CDR3 DNA reads TGCGCCAGCAGCTTGGGACAGGGGGGAAACTATGGCTACACCTTC. Residues: CASSLGQGGNYGYTF. Full variable domain (remainder filled in from reference TRBV5-1 and TRBJ1-2): KAGVTQTPRYLIKTRGQQVTLSCSPISGHRSVSWYQQTPGQGLQFLFEYFSETQRNKGNFPGRFSGRQFSNSRSEMNVSTLELGDSALYLCASSLGQGGNYGYTFGSGTRLTVV.

Comments on this clone: Additional DNA sequences in this sample encode the identical CDR3. CDR3 coding DNA: TGCGCCAGCAGCCAAGCCATCGCAGGGGAGGGGGCCAACGTCCTGACTTTC. It codes for CASSQAIAGEGANVLTF. The rearrangement joins TRBV4-1 to TRBJ2-6; TRBD1 might be the D (6 bases). Germline values: CDR1 MGHRA, CDR2 YSYEKL. Trimming took off 1 base at V and 4 bases at J, with 14 bases between the two ends. The CDR3 runs 17 residues.

This clone was observed a handful of times. V usage is TRBV5-1 and J usage is TRBJ2-5, with 8 bases lining up with TRBD1. The germline V gene encodes CDR1 SGHRS and CDR2 YFSETQ. The CDR3 sequence is 14 residues long. J was trimmed by 4 bases and V by 2 bases; bases with no gene match: 4. For the CDR3, the DNA is TGCGCCAGCAGCTTCGGCAGGGGGCTAGAGACCCAGTACTTC. Translation gives CASSFGRGLETQYF.

The chain employs TRBV2 and TRBJ1-1; D ambiguous. The CDR3 is 15 residues long. The V end lost 4 bases, the J end lost 1 base, and 13 bases lay between the germline ends. The germline V gene has CDR1 SNHLY and CDR2 FYNNEI. The DNA of the CDR3 is TGTGCCAGCAGTGGGTCGACGGGATCGAACACTGAAGCTTTCTTT. Amino acids: CASSGSTGSNTEAFF.

Here the CDR3 DNA reads TGTGCCAGCAGTATCGGTGCAGATACGCAGTATTTT. It specifies CASSIGADTQYF. This chain connects TRBV14 to TRBJ2-3; no clear D. Trimming removed 6 bases from V and 4 bases from J, with 8 bases in between. The CDR3 sequence is 12 residues long. Germline V CDR1 and CDR2: SGHDN, FVKESK.

The chain is built from TRBV7-2 and TRBJ2-1; 11 bases fit TRBD2. Germline V CDR1 and CDR2: SGHTA, FQGNSA. The CDR3 is 15 residues long. Unmatched junction bases numbered 6, after V lost 2 bases and J lost 9 bases. Written as DNA, the CDR3 is TGTGCCAGCAGCTTAAGTAGCGGGGGGGCCCCTGAGCAGTTCTTC. This gives the protein CASSLSSGGAPEQFF.

V is TRBV10-1 and J is TRBJ2-7, with D uncertain. V lost 0 bases and J lost 6, with 3 bases in between. The CDR3 is 11 amino acids. The germline gives CDR1 WNHNN, CDR2 SYGVQD (reference sequence). CDR3 nucleotide sequence: TGCGCCAGCAGTGAGTCTTCCGAGCAGTACTTC. Its translation is CASSESSEQYF.

The chain has TRBV6-6 and TRBJ2-2; no clear D gene. Per germline, CDR1 MNHNY and CDR2 SVGAGI (reference sequence). CDR3 length: 11 residues. Trimming stripped 7 bases from V and 6 bases from J, with 6 bases between. CDR3 loop: CASNMAGELFF. CDR3 DNA sequence: TGTGCCAGCAATATGGCCGGGGAGCTGTTTTTT.

The rearrangement links TRBV6-1 to TRBJ2-7; weak D call: TRBD2 (6 bases). V gave up 8 bases and J gave up 2 bases, with 19 bases separating them. This CDR3 is built from 15 residues. Looked up from germline, CDR1 is MNHNS and CDR2 is SASEGT. The CDR3 bases are TGTGCCAGCGGGGCCGGGACTGCGGTGACCTACGAGCAGTACTTC. Its protein is CASGAGTAVTYEQYF.

The rearrangement joins TRBV7-2 to TRBJ2-1; 13 nucleotides align to TRBD2. The V gene's germline CDR1 is SGHTA and CDR2 FQGNSA. The CDR3 contains 16 residues. V dropped 1 base and J dropped 4; count of bases not matched to a gene: 1. CDR3 loop: CASSLGLAGGYNEQFF. CDR3 sequence (DNA): TGTGCCAGCAGCTTAGGACTAGCGGGGGGATACAATGAGCAGTTCTTC. Variable domain in full (rest from reference TRBV7-2 and TRBJ2-1): GAGVSQSPSNKVTEKGKDVELRCDPISGHTALYWYRQSLGQGLEFLIYFQGNSAPDKSGLPSDRFSAERTGGSVSTLTIQRTQQEDSAVYLCASSLGLAGGYNEQFFGPGTRLTVL.

The chain couples TRBV5-1 to TRBJ2-7, with 12 bases that match TRBD1. The length of the CDR3 is 18 residues. The V and J ends lost 2 bases and 1 base, in that order; junction bases with no gene match: 10. Looked up from germline, CDR1 is SGHRS and CDR2 is YFSETQ. The CDR3 sequence: CASSFRGTGGLWSYEQYF. CDR3 sequence (DNA): TGCGCCAGCAGCTTTAGGGGGACAGGGGGCCTTTGGTCCTACGAGCAGTACTTC.

This chain connects TRBV4-1 to TRBJ2-3; TRBD1 matches at 7 bases. CDR1 is MGHRA, CDR2 YSYEKL, per germline. Losses at the gene ends were 4 bases for V and 5 bases for J; bases not matched to a gene: 9. CDR3 size: 15 residues. CDR3 sequence reads: CASSLIGGAGDTQYF. The CDR3 region has the DNA TGCGCCAGCAGCCTGATAGGGGGCGCGGGAGATACGCAGTATTTT.

This chain joins TRBV5-4 and TRBJ2-3; D remains ambiguous. The CDR3 runs 14 residues. The germline V and J ends were trimmed by 0 bases and 5 bases, with 10 bases remaining between them. CDR1 SGHNT and CDR2 YYREEE come from the germline V gene (reference sequence). CDR3 coding DNA: TGTGCCAGCAGCTTGGTCCCGGTGGGAGATACGCAGTATTTT. It encodes CASSLVPVGDTQYF.

V usage is TRBV6-1 and J usage is TRBJ2-1; D not resolved. Germline lookup yields CDR1 MNHNS and CDR2 SASEGT. This CDR3 contains 14 residues. Trimming stripped 7 bases from V and 5 bases from J, with 15 bases between. This chain's CDR3 is CASTRARRDNEQFF. The CDR3 DNA is TGTGCCAGCACTAGGGCCCGTCGGGACAATGAGCAGTTCTTC.

The V call is TRBV4-1, the J call TRBJ2-3; D uncertain. The V end was cut by 1 base, the J end by 1 base, with 6 bases between. CDR1 MGHRA and CDR2 YSYEKL come from the germline V gene. The CDR3 consists of 14 residues. CDR3 nucleotide sequence: TGCGCCAGCAGCCAAGGTCTGGGCACAGATACGCAGTATTTT. Amino acids: CASSQGLGTDTQYF.

The rearrangement uses TRBV18 and TRBJ1-2, with a possible D match to TRBD1 (6 bases). The CDR3 covers 13 residues. The V gene's germline CDR1 is KGHSH and CDR2 LQKENI. Trimming removed 2 bases from V and 4 bases from J, with 8 bases in between. The CDR3 sequence: CASSPGQLYGYTF. The CDR3 nucleotides read TGTGCCAGCTCACCAGGACAGCTCTATGGCTACACCTTC.

The chain has TRBV5-1 and TRBJ1-1; possible D gene TRBD1, 6 bases. The CDR3 has 13 residues. Trimming left V 7 bases short and J 3 bases short, with 13 bases between. Germline lookup yields CDR1 SGHRS and CDR2 YFSETQ. DNA for the CDR3: TGCGCCAGCCGACTGGGGGCGGACACTGAAGCTTTCTTT. It encodes CASRLGADTEAFF. The variable domain in full, with the rest retrieved from reference TRBV5-1 and TRBJ1-1, is KAGVTQTPRYLIKTRGQQVTLSCSPISGHRSVSWYQQTPGQGLQFLFEYFSETQRNKGNFPGRFSGRQFSNSRSEMNVSTLELGDSALYLCASRLGADTEAFFGQGTRLTVV.

The gene calls are TRBV18 and TRBJ2-5; D gene unclear. The germline V and J ends were trimmed by 6 bases and 6 bases, with 8 bases remaining between them. The CDR3 runs to 11 residues. Germline lookup yields CDR1 KGHSH and CDR2 LQKENI. CDR3 amino acids: CASSTSQTQYF. CDR3 in DNA: TGTGCCAGCTCGACCAGCCAGACCCAGTACTTC.

This clone was observed once. CDR3 protein: CASKVRGNTEAFF. In nucleotides, the CDR3 is TGTGCCAGTAAAGTCCGGGGGAACACTGAAGCTTTCTTT. The V call is TRBV19, the J call TRBJ1-1; D gene ambiguous. Germline V gene lookup returns CDR1 LNHDA and CDR2 SQIVND (reference sequence). The CDR3 loop spans 13 amino acids. The germline V and J ends were trimmed by 7 bases and 1 base, with 10 bases remaining between them.

The rearrangement links TRBV6-1 to TRBJ1-2; 7 bases align to TRBD1. The CDR3 contains 16 residues. Germline V CDR1 and CDR2: MNHNS, SASEGT. V lost 4 bases, J lost 2 bases, and 10 bases stayed unmatched. CDR3 nucleotides: TGTGCCAGCAGTGCCCCCCCCGGGACAGAAAACTATGGCTACACCTTC. It yields the protein CASSAPPGTENYGYTF.

The rearrangement links TRBV9 to TRBJ2-2, with D perhaps matching TRBD2 (5 bases). CDR3 length: 14 amino acids. V lost 3 bases and J 8 bases, leaving 14 bases between the germline ends. CDR1 SGDLS and CDR2 YYNGEE come from the germline V gene. CDR3 DNA: TGTGCCAGCAGCGCCCGAGGGAATCCGGGGGAGCTGTTTTTT. Protein sequence: CASSARGNPGELFF.

This clone is a singleton in its sample. The chain combines TRBV5-6 with TRBJ2-3, with D tentatively TRBD2 (5 bases). Trimming cost V 6 bases and J 4 bases, with 12 bases left between them. CDR1 is SGHDT, CDR2 YYEEEE, per germline. The CDR3 has 13 residues. This chain's CDR3 is CASTPGNPDTQYF. The CDR3 DNA sequence: TGTGCCAGCACCCCCGGGAACCCAGATACGCAGTATTTT.

The genes are TRBV7-9 and TRBJ2-3; 7 bases are shared with TRBD1. The length of the CDR3 is 15 residues. The V and J ends lost 0 bases and 3 bases, in that order; junction bases with no gene match: 3. In germline, CDR1 is SEHNR, CDR2 FQNEAQ (reference sequence). CDR3 nucleotides: TGTGCCAGCAGCTTAGCTGGGGGACAGACAGATACGCAGTATTTT. Its protein product is CASSLAGGQTDTQYF.

Concerning this clone itself: This sample also contains other DNA sequences that code for the same CDR3. The chain uses TRBV5-6 and TRBJ1-2, with D tentatively TRBD1 (6 bases). V lost 1 base, J lost 5 bases, and 9 bases lay in between. The CDR3 is 13 amino acids. Germline CDR1 is SGHDT and CDR2 is YYEEEE. CDR3 nucleotide sequence: TGTGCCAGCAGCTTGCGGGGGCTGTATGGCTACACCTTC. Protein: CASSLRGLYGYTF.

The chain recombines TRBV30 with TRBJ1-2, with D perhaps TRBD1 (6 bases). The CDR3 totals 15 residues. With 0 bases removed from V and 3 bases from J, the gap between germline ends came to 14 bases. Germline CDR1 reads GTSNPN; CDR2 reads SVGIG (reference sequence). DNA for the CDR3: TGTGCCTGGAGTGTCCGGTGGGCAGGGGACTATGGCTACACCTTC. Translating gives CAWSVRWAGDYGYTF.

The rearrangement uses TRBV5-1 and TRBJ1-2, with D unclear. V lost 4 bases and J 2 bases, leaving 12 bases between the germline ends. The CDR3 is 14 amino acids. Germline values: CDR1 SGHRS, CDR2 YFSETQ. Here the CDR3 reads CASSPLDGNYGYTF. As DNA, the CDR3 is TGCGCCAGCAGCCCACTAGACGGAAACTATGGCTACACCTTC.

The rearrangement joins TRBV11-3 to TRBJ2-7; D not resolved. Trimming removed 5 bases at V and 3 bases at J, with 17 bases between. The CDR3 is 15 residues long. Germline values: CDR1 SGHNT, CDR2 YENEEA. The CDR3 loop is CASSRNRWVDYEQYF. The CDR3 nucleotides are TGTGCCAGCAGCCGCAATAGATGGGTGGACTACGAGCAGTACTTC.

This chain connects TRBV19 to TRBJ1-2, with TRBD1 identical over 10 bases. V was pared by 6 bases and J by 2 bases, with 3 bases of the junction left unmatched. The germline CDR1 and CDR2 sequences are LNHDA and SQIVND (reference sequence). The CDR3 runs 14 residues. CDR3 sequence (DNA): TGTGCCAGTAGGGCGGGACAGGGGAACTATGGCTACACCTTC. Protein: CASRAGQGNYGYTF.

J is TRBJ2-6 and V is TRBV19; tentative D call: TRBD2 (5 bases). The germline V and J ends were trimmed by 10 bases and 0 bases, with 10 bases remaining between them. The CDR3 runs 14 residues. Germline CDR1 and CDR2: LNHDA and SQIVND (reference sequence). The CDR3 DNA is TGTGCCACCCAAGGGAGCTCTGGGGCCAACGTCCTGACTTTC. It is translated as CATQGSSGANVLTF.

The chain is built from TRBV6-5 and TRBJ2-2; tentative D call: TRBD1 (6 bases). The CDR3 covers 14 residues. Germline-derived CDR1 and CDR2 are MNHEY and SVGAGI. Deletions cut 6 bases from V and 3 bases from J, with 11 bases between. In nucleotides, the CDR3 is TGTGCCAGCAGGACAGGATCCTACACCGGGGAGCTGTTTTTT. Residues: CASRTGSYTGELFF.

The V and J genes are TRBV5-4 and TRBJ2-7; TRBD1 matches at 8 bases. This CDR3 region has 16 residues. CDR1 and CDR2 (germline): SGHNT, YYREEE (reference sequence). The ends lost 3 bases at V and 5 bases at J; junction bases unmatched: 13. The CDR3, as DNA: TGTGCCAGCAGCTCGGGCGTGGGACAGGTTTCCCACGAGCAGTACTTC. Amino acid sequence: CASSSGVGQVSHEQYF.